This T cell receptor (beta chain) was found in a study of blood T cell repertoires in COVID-19. Original handling: Estimates of nucleated cell counts were drawn from the amplification of reference gene primers. Produced via immunoSEQ multiplex PCR; TCRdb's table is partial and in-frame only. The D gene and trimming were derived from the DNA, and the V and J assignments and clone size from that table. The repertoire includes about 90,000 clones, about 80% of them detected once, and approximately 10% sits in the top ten. Germline-derived CDR1 and CDR2 are KGHSY and FQNENV. This CDR3 has 14 amino acids. Trimming removed 4 bases at V and 4 bases at J, with 8 bases between.

The origin of this receptor is a woman aged 70 to 79 with acute or convalescent COVID-19. The sample was peripheral blood. The chain recombines TRBV16 with TRBJ1-6; D ambiguous. The CDR3 DNA reads TGTGCCAGCAGCCCCCCAGGTTATAATTCACCCCTCCACTTT. Its translation: CASSPPGYNSPLHF.